This record concerns one TCR beta chain sequence. Its target is unknown. The data stem from a study of T cell responses to AZD1222 COVID-19 vaccine. Deletions cut 3 bases from V and 6 bases from J, with 10 bases between. The CDR3 length is 13 residues. From germline, CDR1 is MNHEY and CDR2 SVGEGT. General observations from the study: Baseline seropositives among AZD1222 recipients totaled only 5 or 6. Donors were mostly white British, more females; clonal diversity possibly underestimated. Dominant at 160-218 and 743-854, vaccine-associated CD4 TCRs also spanned spike.

Assay: immunoSEQ multiplex PCR; the TCRdb copy retains only in-frame clones and omits some. The sample holds fewer than 110,000 clones; around nine tenths are singletons and the top ten take about 6.8%. The clonotype comes from an adult who received the AZD1222 COVID-19 vaccine. The sample here was peripheral blood, taken 28 days after the second AZD1222 dose. The chain recombines TRBV6-2 or TRBV6-3 with TRBJ2-3, with a weak D call TRBD2 (6 bases). CDR3 DNA: TGTGCCAGCAGTTATCGGGAGATGGATACGCAGTATTTT. Translated: CASSYREMDTQYF.